Listed below are T cell receptor beta chains from one sample, sequenced in a study of T cell changes during pregnancy in multiple sclerosis. The repertoire was sequenced with immunoSEQ multiplex PCR; TCRdb's copy has only in-frame clones and lacks some. The table has 100,000 or so clones, 85% to 95% seen once. The source material was peripheral blood, sampled in the second trimester of pregnancy. The receptors shown here come from a female donor with multiple sclerosis, enrolled in a pregnancy study. The CDR3 runs from the conserved cysteine through the conserved F or W. D genes are given only for firm matches. Some rows mark clone size as missing; the rest say once, few, many or name a class of expanded clone.

j_call | v_call | clone_size | d_call | cdr3_aa | cdr3_nt
TRBJ1-1 | TRBV13 | NA | NA | CASSFRGGFWSTEAFF | TGTGCCAGCAGCTTTCGGGGGGGCTTCTGGAGCACTGAAGCTTTCTTT
TRBJ2-3 | TRBV19 | NA | NA | CASSKPRGTSTDTQYF | TGTGCCAGTAGTAAACCCCGGGGTACTAGCACAGATACGCAGTATTTT
TRBJ2-2 | TRBV14 | NA | NA | CAVKEGAGTGELFF | TGTGCCGTCAAGGAGGGGGCAGGGACCGGGGAGCTGTTTTTT
TRBJ2-5 | TRBV28 | NA | TRBD2 | CASSWGGETQYF | TGTGCCAGCAGTTGGGGGGGAGAGACCCAGTACTTC
TRBJ1-2 | TRBV30 | NA | NA | CAGGARGYTF | TGTGCTGGGGGGGCTCGGGGCTACACCTTC
TRBJ2-7 | TRBV10-3 | NA | NA | CAISESNLVDEQYF | TGTGCCATCAGTGAGTCGAATTTAGTGGACGAGCAGTACTTC
TRBJ2-3 | TRBV7-2 | NA | NA | CASSPQRTDTQYF | TGTGCCAGCAGCCCCCAGCGGACAGATACGCAGTATTTT
TRBJ1-3 | TRBV25-1 | few | NA | CASSHTGNTIYF | TGTGCCAGCAGTCACACCGGAAACACCATATATTTT
TRBJ2-1 | TRBV27 | NA | NA | CASSSFWSTYNEQFF | TGTGCCAGCAGTTCGTTTTGGAGCACTTACAATGAGCAGTTCTTC
TRBJ2-7 | TRBV30 | NA | TRBD1 | CAWSVTGDEQYF | TGTGCCTGGAGTGTGACAGGGGATGAGCAGTACTTC
TRBJ2-3 | TRBV7-3 | NA | TRBD2 | CASSELAGWTDTQYF | TGTGCCAGCAGCGAACTAGCGGGGTGGACAGATACGCAGTATTTT
TRBJ2-5 | TRBV6-6 | NA | TRBD1 | CASSPLQGAGETQYF | TGTGCCAGCAGCCCCTTACAGGGGGCGGGGGAGACCCAGTACTTC
TRBJ2-6 | TRBV5-1 | NA | NA | CASRILGGRPLSSGANVLTF | TGCGCCAGCAGAATTCTCGGGGGGCGCCCCCTAAGCTCTGGGGCCAACGTCCTGACTTTC
TRBJ2-3 | TRBV18 | NA | TRBD2 | CASSPGSGSTDTQYF | TGTGCCAGCTCACCGGGTAGCGGGAGCACAGATACGCAGTATTTT
TRBJ2-3 | TRBV10-3 | NA | NA | CAISESVGVLGSNRSINTDTQYF | TGTGCCATCAGTGAGTCGGTTGGCGTTCTTGGGTCGAACAGGTCAATAAACACAGATACGCAGTATTTT
TRBJ1-1 | TRBV30 | few | NA | CAWSGQPLEAFF | TGTGCCTGGAGTGGACAGCCCCTTGAAGCTTTCTTT
TRBJ2-7 | TRBV7-6 | once | NA | CASSLGAGSSYEQYF | TGTGCCAGCAGCTTAGGGGCGGGTAGCTCCTACGAGCAGTACTTC
TRBJ1-5 | TRBV2 | NA | NA | CASSERGATLNQPQHF | TGTGCCAGCAGTGAACGGGGTGCTACCCTCAATCAGCCCCAGCATTTT
TRBJ1-5 | TRBV5-4 | once | NA | CASSLDQDQPQHF | TGTGCCAGCAGCTTGGACCAGGATCAGCCCCAGCATTTT
TRBJ2-1 | TRBV19 | once | NA | CASSMGAGRTYNEQFF | TGTGCCAGTAGTATGGGTGCGGGCAGGACCTACAATGAGCAGTTCTTC
TRBJ2-1 | TRBV11-3 | NA | TRBD2 | CASSLYAGGRDEQFF | TGTGCCAGCAGCTTGTATGCGGGGGGGCGAGATGAGCAGTTCTTC
TRBJ1-1 | TRBV19 | NA | NA | CASSIDTGNTEAFF | TGTGCCAGTAGTATTGATACTGGGAACACTGAAGCTTTCTTT
TRBJ2-7 | TRBV7-9 | NA | NA | CASSLQLAGQYF | TGTGCCAGCAGCTTGCAACTAGCAGGGCAGTACTTC
TRBJ2-2 | TRBV7-9 | NA | TRBD1 | CASSMGGQGLQYAGELFF | TGTGCCAGCAGCATGGGGGGACAGGGGTTGCAGTACGCCGGGGAGCTGTTTTTT
TRBJ2-7 | TRBV7-3 | NA | NA | CASSLHQGGEQYF | TGTGCCAGCAGCTTACATCAGGGAGGCGAGCAGTACTTC
TRBJ2-7 | TRBV10-1 | NA | TRBD1 | CASSGGTGLRLVYEQYF | TGCGCCAGCAGTGGTGGGACAGGGTTGAGACTAGTCTACGAGCAGTACTTC
TRBJ2-5 | TRBV6-1 | NA | NA | CASSDGQEGRKTQYF | TGTGCCAGCAGTGATGGGCAGGAGGGCAGAAAGACCCAGTACTTC
TRBJ1-1 | TRBV5-5 | NA | TRBD1 | CASSRQGMNTEAFF | TGTGCCAGCAGCCGACAGGGTATGAACACTGAAGCTTTCTTT
TRBJ1-2 | TRBV4-1 | NA | TRBD1 | CASSQRDRGNYGYTF | TGCGCCAGCAGCCAACGGGACAGGGGAAACTATGGCTACACCTTC
TRBJ2-5 | TRBV5-4 | NA | NA | CASSRDSLQETQYF | TGTGCCAGCAGCCGAGACAGCCTTCAAGAGACCCAGTACTTC
TRBJ1-4 | TRBV28 | NA | NA | CASSLSGKLFF | TGTGCCAGCAGTTTATCAGGAAAACTGTTTTTT
TRBJ1-4 | TRBV6-1 | NA | NA | CASTPQGSTNEKLFF | TGTGCCAGCACACCACAGGGCTCCACTAATGAAAAACTGTTTTTT
TRBJ2-5 | TRBV5-6 | NA | TRBD2 | CASSFPRLADQETQYF | TGTGCCAGCAGCTTCCCCAGACTAGCGGACCAAGAGACCCAGTACTTC